The rows below give T cell receptor beta chains drawn from one sample of a study of T cell responses to AZD1222 COVID-19 vaccine. Repertoires were generated with immunoSEQ multiplex PCR, while TCRdb's copy carries only in-frame clones and drops some. The sample contains about 140,000 clones, about nine tenths of which appear only once. The sequencing used peripheral blood, collected on day 0 of AZD1222 vaccination. The receptors stem from an adult in good health. CDR3s leave out the opening cysteine and the closing phenylalanine or tryptophan. Each record gives: clone size, V gene, CDR3 protein. Size is omitted from some rows. Given values are once, few, many or a class for expanded clones.

abundance: few
v_gene: TRBV14
CDR3aa: ASSRTAVGELF

abundance: .
v_gene: TRBV27
CDR3aa: ASSREGGNEQF

abundance: .
v_gene: TRBV7-6
CDR3aa: ASSRQVGETQY

abundance: .
v_gene: TRBV28
CDR3aa: ASSFFQGREQY

abundance: .
v_gene: TRBV4-1
CDR3aa: ASSQIAGVQYNEQF

abundance: .
v_gene: TRBV28
CDR3aa: ASSFVGGNYGYT

abundance: .
v_gene: TRBV2
CDR3aa: ASSSLAGGPAYNEQF

abundance: .
v_gene: TRBV5-6
CDR3aa: ASSPIGQGESYT

abundance: .
v_gene: TRBV7-9
CDR3aa: ASTPSIGGGYEQY

abundance: .
v_gene: TRBV4-1
CDR3aa: ASSQGPPGAGGYGANVLT

abundance: .
v_gene: TRBV28
CDR3aa: ASSTNRGMGETQY

abundance: .
v_gene: TRBV6-5
CDR3aa: ASTFDRGKNIQY

abundance: few
v_gene: TRBV11-2
CDR3aa: ASSPHEGRPGELF

abundance: .
v_gene: TRBV4-2
CDR3aa: ASSQDGPGTSYEQY

abundance: .
v_gene: TRBV24-1
CDR3aa: ATSRDSNYQETQY

abundance: .
v_gene: TRBV5-1
CDR3aa: ASSLGLKGGYT

abundance: .
v_gene: TRBV5-1
CDR3aa: ASSLAGQGSRAGQY

abundance: .
v_gene: TRBV4-1
CDR3aa: ASSQGWDREYEQY

abundance: .
v_gene: TRBV2
CDR3aa: ASRIGTQATEAF

abundance: few
v_gene: TRBV19
CDR3aa: ASSIVPASSYEQY

abundance: few
v_gene: TRBV7-2
CDR3aa: ASSLVGRANGELF

abundance: .
v_gene: TRBV5-4
CDR3aa: ASSLLENYRNTIY

abundance: .
v_gene: TRBV18
CDR3aa: ASSPGQGAAEAF

abundance: .
v_gene: TRBV28
CDR3aa: ASSTPPGGGTGELF

abundance: once
v_gene: TRBV6-5
CDR3aa: ASSYSSGRNTEAF

abundance: few
v_gene: TRBV4-1
CDR3aa: ASSHTHREVTEAF

abundance: .
v_gene: TRBV5-1
CDR3aa: ASSLLLNYEQY

abundance: .
v_gene: TRBV6-5
CDR3aa: ASSPTGARQY

abundance: .
v_gene: TRBV5-1
CDR3aa: ASSLDPGGNTEAF

abundance: .
v_gene: TRBV25-1
CDR3aa: ASSGRQGSNTEAF

abundance: few
v_gene: TRBV4-1
CDR3aa: ASSQLDRETTEAF

abundance: .
v_gene: TRBV7-2
CDR3aa: ASSPSLVGGELF

abundance: .
v_gene: TRBV5-1
CDR3aa: ASRMDSAQETQY

abundance: .
v_gene: TRBV3-1/TRBV3-2
CDR3aa: ASSPNQGNTGGLNTEAF

abundance: .
v_gene: TRBV5-1
CDR3aa: ASSSIERENNEQF

abundance: .
v_gene: TRBV28
CDR3aa: ASSLYGYYEQY

abundance: .
v_gene: TRBV27
CDR3aa: ASSKRGRDGYT

abundance: .
v_gene: TRBV4-1
CDR3aa: ASSPGLVSNQPQH

abundance: .
v_gene: TRBV2
CDR3aa: ASITVTGLGRYNEQF

abundance: .
v_gene: TRBV24-1
CDR3aa: ATSEGGGSNQPQH

abundance: .
v_gene: TRBV6-5
CDR3aa: ASRAPGSETQY

abundance: .
v_gene: TRBV7-2
CDR3aa: ASSLYRDSNQPQH

abundance: .
v_gene: TRBV6-1
CDR3aa: ASSDRALSYEQY

abundance: few
v_gene: TRBV5-4
CDR3aa: ASSPSGWPNEKLF

abundance: .
v_gene: TRBV18
CDR3aa: ASSPINSAGQLMNTEAF

abundance: once
v_gene: TRBV28
CDR3aa: ASSSRDGYT

abundance: .
v_gene: TRBV4-2
CDR3aa: ASSHQTSPGVGYT

abundance: .
v_gene: TRBV5-5
CDR3aa: ASSPETGAPASSYNEQF

abundance: .
v_gene: TRBV27
CDR3aa: ASSLSVTGSLVTGELF

abundance: .
v_gene: TRBV5-5
CDR3aa: ASSLIVGVGSTEAF